This TCR beta chain was retrieved from a study of cytomegalovirus exposure and HLA in healthy donors. General observations from the study: Accurate prediction of most subjects' HLA-A and HLA-B alleles from TCR beta sequences was reported. Immune exposure was documented only through CMV serostatus.

This clone was counted a few times. Its target is not known. Germline V gene lookup returns CDR1 MNHEY and CDR2 SVGAGI. V lost 5 bases and J lost 10, with 15 bases in between. CDR3 length: 14 amino acids. This PCR relied on a set of 60 Vbeta primers and 13 Jbeta primers. Libraries were prepared by immunoSEQ multiplex PCR; TCRdb keeps only in-frame clonotypes and omits some of them. Among about 130,000 clones, over 60% were seen once, and the ten largest hold less than 2%. The rearrangement uses TRBV6-5 and TRBJ1-6; D gene ambiguous. Sequenced material: PBMCs. The sequence was obtained from a man over 45 in good health and CMV-seronegative. The CDR3 here is CASSPTERDSPLHF. The CDR3 DNA reads as TGTGCCAGCAGTCCGACGGAGAGAGACTCACCCCTCCACTTT.